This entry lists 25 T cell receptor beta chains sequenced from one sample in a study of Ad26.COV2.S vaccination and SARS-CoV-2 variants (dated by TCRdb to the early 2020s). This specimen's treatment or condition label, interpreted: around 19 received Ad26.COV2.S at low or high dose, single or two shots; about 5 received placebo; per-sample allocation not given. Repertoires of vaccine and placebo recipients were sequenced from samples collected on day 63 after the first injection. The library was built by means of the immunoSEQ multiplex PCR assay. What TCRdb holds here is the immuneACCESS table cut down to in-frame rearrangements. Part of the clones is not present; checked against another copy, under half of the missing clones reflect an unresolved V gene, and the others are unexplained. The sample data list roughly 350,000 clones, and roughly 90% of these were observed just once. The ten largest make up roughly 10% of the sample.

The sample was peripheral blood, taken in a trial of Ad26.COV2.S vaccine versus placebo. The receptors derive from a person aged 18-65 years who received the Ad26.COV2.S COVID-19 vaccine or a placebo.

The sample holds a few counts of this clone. CDR3 in DNA: TGTGCCAGCAGTGAAGCGTTCGGGGGATCCTCCTACGAGCAGTACTTC. This sequence encodes CASSEAFGGSSYEQYF. The chain has TRBV2 and TRBJ2-7, with D perhaps matching TRBD2 (6 bases). Trimming removed 0 bases from V and 0 bases from J, with 12 bases in between. The CDR3 consists of 16 residues. Germline-derived CDR1 and CDR2 are SNHLY and FYNNEI.

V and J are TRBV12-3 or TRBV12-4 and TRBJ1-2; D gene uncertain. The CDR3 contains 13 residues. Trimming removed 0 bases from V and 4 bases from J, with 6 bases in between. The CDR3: CASSLAQLYGYTF. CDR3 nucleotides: TGTGCCAGCAGTTTAGCACAGCTCTATGGCTACACCTTC.

The CDR3 protein is CASSLSRGGYEQYF. DNA of the CDR3: TGTGCCAGCAGTTTGTCCAGGGGTGGCTACGAGCAGTACTTC. The rearrangement uses TRBV27 and TRBJ2-7, with a possible D match to TRBD1 (6 bases). Trimming left V 3 bases short and J 3 bases short, with 12 bases between. Per the germline V gene, CDR1 is MNHEY and CDR2 is SMNVEV (reference sequence). The CDR3 is 14 residues long.

The CDR3 region has the DNA TGTGCCAGCAGCATTAACCCCCTGGGAGGCACTGAAGCTTTCTTT. It codes for CASSINPLGGTEAFF. The chain carries TRBV7-2 and TRBJ1-1; no reliable D call. The CDR3 contains 15 residues. The V and J ends lost 5 bases and 4 bases respectively, with 17 bases between them. Germline assignment: CDR1 SGHTA and CDR2 FQGNSA.

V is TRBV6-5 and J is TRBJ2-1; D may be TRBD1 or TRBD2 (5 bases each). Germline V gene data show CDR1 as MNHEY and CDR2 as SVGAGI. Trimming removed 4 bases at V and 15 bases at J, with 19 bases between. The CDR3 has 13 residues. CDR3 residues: CASSSVMTGDVFF. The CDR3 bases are TGTGCCAGCAGTTCCGTCATGACTGGGGACGTGTTCTTC.

The CDR3 nucleotides are TGTGCCAGCAGCTTGGGTCAGGCGAGCTCCTACGAGCAGTACTTC. Translation gives CASSLGQASSYEQYF. The rearrangement uses TRBV5-5 and TRBJ2-7; D not resolved. V was pared by 0 bases and J by 0 bases, with 10 bases between. The CDR3 is made up of 15 amino acids. CDR1 is SGHKS and CDR2 is YYEKEE in the germline V gene (reference sequence). The full variable domain, rest sourced from reference TRBV5-5 and TRBJ2-7, is DAGVTQSPTHLIKTRGQQVTLRCSPISGHKSVSWYQQVLGQGPQFIFQYYEKEERGRGNFPDRFSARQFPNYSSELNVNALLLGDSALYLCASSLGQASSYEQYFGPGTRLTVT.

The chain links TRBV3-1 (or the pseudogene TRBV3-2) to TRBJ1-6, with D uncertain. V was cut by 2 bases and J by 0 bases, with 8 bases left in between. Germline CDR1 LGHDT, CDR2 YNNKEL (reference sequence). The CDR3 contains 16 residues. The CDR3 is CASSQQSVSYNSPLHF. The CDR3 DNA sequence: TGTGCCAGCAGCCAACAATCGGTCTCCTATAATTCACCCCTCCACTTT.

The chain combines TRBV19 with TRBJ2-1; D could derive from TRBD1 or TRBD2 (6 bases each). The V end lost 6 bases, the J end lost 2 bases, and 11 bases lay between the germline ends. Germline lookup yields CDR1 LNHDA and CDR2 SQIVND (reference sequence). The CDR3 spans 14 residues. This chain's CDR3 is CASRGGLTYNEQFF. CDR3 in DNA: TGTGCCAGTAGGGGGGGCTTGACCTACAATGAGCAGTTCTTC.

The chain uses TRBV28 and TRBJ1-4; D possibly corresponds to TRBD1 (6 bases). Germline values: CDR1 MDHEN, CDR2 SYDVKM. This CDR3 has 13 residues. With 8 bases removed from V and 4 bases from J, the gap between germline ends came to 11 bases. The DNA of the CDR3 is TGTGCCAGCTTGACAGGCCTTAATGAAAAACTGTTTTTT. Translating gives CASLTGLNEKLFF.

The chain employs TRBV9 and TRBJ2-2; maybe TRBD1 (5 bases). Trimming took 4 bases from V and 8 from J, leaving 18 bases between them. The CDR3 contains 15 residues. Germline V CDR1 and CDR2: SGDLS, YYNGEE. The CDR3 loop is CASSPYSARGGELFF. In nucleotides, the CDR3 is TGTGCCAGCAGCCCCTACTCGGCTAGGGGAGGGGAGCTGTTTTTT.

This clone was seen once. CDR3: CASSYSISSPEETQYF. DNA of the CDR3: TGTGCCAGCAGTTATTCGATATCCAGCCCGGAGGAGACCCAGTACTTC. This chain links TRBV6-9 with TRBJ2-5; D is unclear. V was shortened by 0 bases and J by 5 bases, with 16 bases between the two germline ends. In germline, CDR1 is MNHGY, CDR2 SVAAGI. The CDR3 loop spans 16 amino acids.

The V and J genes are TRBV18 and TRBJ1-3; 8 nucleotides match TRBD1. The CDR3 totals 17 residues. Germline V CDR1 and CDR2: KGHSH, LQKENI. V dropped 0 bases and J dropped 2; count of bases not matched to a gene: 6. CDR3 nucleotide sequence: TGTGCCAGCTCACCACCGTCCCCCAGGGGGCCTGGAAACACCATATATTTT. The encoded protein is CASSPPSPRGPGNTIYF.

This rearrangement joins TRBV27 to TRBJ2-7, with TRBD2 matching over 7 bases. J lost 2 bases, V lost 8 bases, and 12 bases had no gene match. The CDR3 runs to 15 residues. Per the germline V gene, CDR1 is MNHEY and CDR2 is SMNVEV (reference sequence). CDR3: CASSISGVVPYEQYF. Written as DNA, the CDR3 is TGTGCCAGCTCCATCAGCGGGGTTGTCCCCTACGAGCAGTACTTC.

The CDR3, as DNA: TGTGCCAGCAGTAAAATAGCGGACCGGTACAATGAGCAGTTCTTC. Its protein is CASSKIADRYNEQFF. The chain joins TRBV6-5 to TRBJ2-1, with D maybe TRBD2 (6 bases). This CDR3 region has 15 residues. The V gene's germline CDR1 is MNHEY and CDR2 SVGAGI. Trimming removed 5 bases at V and 4 bases at J, with 15 bases between.

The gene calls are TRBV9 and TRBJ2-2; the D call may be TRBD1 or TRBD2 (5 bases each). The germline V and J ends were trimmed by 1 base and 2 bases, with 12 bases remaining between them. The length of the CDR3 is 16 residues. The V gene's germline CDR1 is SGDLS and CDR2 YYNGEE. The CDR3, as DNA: TGTGCCAGCAGCGTAAACTGGGGACCCAACACCGGGGAGCTGTTTTTT. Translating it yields CASSVNWGPNTGELFF.

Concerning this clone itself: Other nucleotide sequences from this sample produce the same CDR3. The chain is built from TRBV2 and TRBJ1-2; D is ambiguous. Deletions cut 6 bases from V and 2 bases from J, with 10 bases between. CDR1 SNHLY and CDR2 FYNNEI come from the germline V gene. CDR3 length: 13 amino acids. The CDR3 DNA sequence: TGTGCCAGCAGCGAATCGGGAAACTATGGCTACACCTTC. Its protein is CASSESGNYGYTF.

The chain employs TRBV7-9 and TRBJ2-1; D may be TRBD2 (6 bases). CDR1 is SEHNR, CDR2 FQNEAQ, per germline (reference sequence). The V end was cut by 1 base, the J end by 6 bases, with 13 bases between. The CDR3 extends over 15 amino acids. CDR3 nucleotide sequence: TGTGCCAGCAGCTTAGGTACTAGCTTCGGCAATGAGCAGTTCTTC. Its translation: CASSLGTSFGNEQFF.

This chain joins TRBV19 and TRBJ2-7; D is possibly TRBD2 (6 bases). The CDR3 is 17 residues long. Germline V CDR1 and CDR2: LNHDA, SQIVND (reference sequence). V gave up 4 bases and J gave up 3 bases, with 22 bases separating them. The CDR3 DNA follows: TGTGCCAGTAGTAAGGCGGGACGGGCGGGTTTTCTCTACGAGCAGTACTTC. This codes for CASSKAGRAGFLYEQYF.

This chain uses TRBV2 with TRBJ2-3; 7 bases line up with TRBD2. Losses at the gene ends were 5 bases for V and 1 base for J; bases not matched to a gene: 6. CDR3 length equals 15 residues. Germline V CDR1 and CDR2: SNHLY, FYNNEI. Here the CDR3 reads CASSFSSGRTDTQYF. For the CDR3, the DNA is TGTGCCAGCAGTTTTTCTAGCGGACGCACAGATACGCAGTATTTT. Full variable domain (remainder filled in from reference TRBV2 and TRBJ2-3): EPEVTQTPSHQVTQMGQEVILRCVPISNHLYFYWYRQILGQKVEFLVSFYNNEISEKSEIFDDQFSVERPDGSNFTLKIRSTKLEDSAMYFCASSFSSGRTDTQYFGPGTRLTVL.

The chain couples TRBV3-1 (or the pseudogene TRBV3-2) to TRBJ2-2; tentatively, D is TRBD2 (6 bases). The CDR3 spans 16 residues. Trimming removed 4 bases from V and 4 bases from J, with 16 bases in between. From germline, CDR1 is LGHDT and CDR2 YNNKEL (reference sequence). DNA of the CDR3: TGTGCCAGCAGCCTAAGACCGGGGCGGGGCACCGGGGAGCTGTTTTTT. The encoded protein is CASSLRPGRGTGELFF.

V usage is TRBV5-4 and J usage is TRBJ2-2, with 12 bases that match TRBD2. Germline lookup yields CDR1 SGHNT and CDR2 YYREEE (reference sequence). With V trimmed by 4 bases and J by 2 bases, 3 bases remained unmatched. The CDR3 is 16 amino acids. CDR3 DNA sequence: TGTGCCAGCAGCCCACTAGCGGGGGGAAACACCGGGGAGCTGTTTTTT. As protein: CASSPLAGGNTGELFF.

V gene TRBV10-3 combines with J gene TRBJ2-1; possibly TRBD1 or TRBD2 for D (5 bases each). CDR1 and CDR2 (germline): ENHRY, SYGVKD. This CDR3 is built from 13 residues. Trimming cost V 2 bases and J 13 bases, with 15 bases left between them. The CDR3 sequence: CAISEGVERGQFF. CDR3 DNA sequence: TGTGCCATCAGTGAGGGGGTAGAGAGGGGACAGTTCTTC.

Written as DNA, the CDR3 is TGTGCCAGCAGCCAAGTTCAGGGACAGTCAGATACGCAGTATTTT. Protein sequence: CASSQVQGQSDTQYF. The rearrangement links TRBV4-2 to TRBJ2-3; 7 bases match TRBD1. The CDR3 loop spans 15 amino acids. With V trimmed by 1 base and J by 4 bases, 5 bases remained unmatched. The germline V gene has CDR1 LGHNA and CDR2 YNFKEQ.

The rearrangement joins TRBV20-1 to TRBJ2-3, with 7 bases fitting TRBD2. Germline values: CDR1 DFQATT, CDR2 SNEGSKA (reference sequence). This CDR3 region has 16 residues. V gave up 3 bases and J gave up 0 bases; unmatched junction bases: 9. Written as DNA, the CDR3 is TGCAGTGCTAGTGGGGGGGACGGGCGTAGCACAGATACGCAGTATTTT. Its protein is CSASGGDGRSTDTQYF.

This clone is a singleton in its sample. CDR3 coding DNA: TGCGCCAGCAGCCAAGATCGTATCAGAACGGGAGAGGTGTTTTTT. Its translation is CASSQDRIRTGEVFF. The V and J genes are TRBV4-3 and TRBJ2-2, with a possible D match to TRBD2 (6 bases). V gave up 0 bases and J gave up 15 bases, with 20 bases separating them. Germline V lookup: CDR1 LGHNA, CDR2 YSLEER. This CDR3 region has 15 residues.